The clone carrying this T cell receptor beta chain has at least ten counts. This sample is drawn from a study of early T cells in non-severe SARS-CoV-2 infection. TCRdb passed the 5' RACE reads through MiXCR, listing each CDR3 protein once. Of 20,000 to 30,000 distinct CDR3 sequences detected, 4.5% to 7% appear once; the ten largest clones hold less than 2.5%. Germline lookup yields CDR1 LNHNV and CDR2 YYDKDF (reference sequence). This CDR3 has 14 residues. V lost 4 bases, J lost 2 bases, and 12 bases lay in between. This chain links TRBV15 with TRBJ2-7; no reliable D call. Sequencing input: whole blood. This clonotype was obtained from an adult who was a healthcare worker with PCR-confirmed SARS-CoV-2 infection or an uninfected control (not recorded which). DNA of the CDR3: TGTGCCACCAGCACCCGGGCCGGTCCCTACGAGCAGTACTTC. Translating gives CATSTRAGPYEQYF.